The next 11 T cell receptor beta chains were all read from a single sample in a study of T cell responses to AZD1222 COVID-19 vaccine (dated by TCRdb to the early 2020s). Receptor amplification or capture employed the immunoSEQ multiplex PCR assay. The clones in this table, taken by TCRdb from immuneACCESS, are in-frame only. Not every clone is retained; where verified, under half of the shortfall comes from an unresolved V gene, and the cause of the rest is unknown. A total of 110,000 to 150,000 clones appear in this sample, 93% of them only once. The ten top clones hold roughly 5% of the sample. The sample's time point label, in plain terms: baseline before first vaccination. Material: peripheral blood, obtained on day 0 of AZD1222 vaccination. The receptors originated from an adult in good health.

The chain links TRBV28 to TRBJ2-3; D possibly corresponds to TRBD1 (5 bases). Per germline, CDR1 MDHEN and CDR2 SYDVKM. V was cut by 3 bases and J by 1 base, with 11 bases left in between. CDR3 length: 15 amino acids. CDR3: CASSFSRAGTDTQYF. Written as DNA, the CDR3 is TGTGCCAGCAGTTTCTCCAGGGCCGGCACAGATACGCAGTATTTT.

This chain links TRBV28 with TRBJ1-6, with D tentatively TRBD1 (5 bases). Germline values: CDR1 MDHEN, CDR2 SYDVKM. Trimming took off 5 bases at V and 8 bases at J, with 22 bases between the two ends. The CDR3 totals 17 residues. The CDR3 spells CASSPTVRVVSDSPLHF. CDR3 bases: TGTGCCAGCAGTCCCACGGTCAGGGTAGTTTCGGATTCACCCCTCCACTTT.

This chain joins TRBV28 and TRBJ1-2; no reliable D call. V was pared by 2 bases and J by 4 bases, with 11 bases between. CDR1 MDHEN and CDR2 SYDVKM come from the germline V gene. The CDR3 runs to 14 residues. Here the CDR3 reads CASSLRAHFYGYTF. The CDR3, as DNA: TGTGCCAGCAGTTTACGGGCCCACTTCTATGGCTACACCTTC.

The V gene is TRBV7-2, the J gene TRBJ2-2, with 10 bases matching TRBD2. This CDR3 contains 15 residues. Germline values: CDR1 SGHTA, CDR2 FQGNSA. Germline trimming cut 2 bases from V and 8 bases from J; bases unmatched to any gene: 5. In nucleotides, the CDR3 is TGTGCCAGCAGCTTAACTAGCGGGAAGGGTGGGGAGCTGTTTTTT. Translated: CASSLTSGKGGELFF.

The genes are TRBV7-9 and TRBJ2-3; unclear D gene. CDR3 length: 13 amino acids. Germline V gives CDR1 SEHNR, CDR2 FQNEAQ (reference sequence). The V end was cut by 3 bases, the J end by 6 bases, with 10 bases between. The chain's CDR3 is CASSFFFGDTQYF. The CDR3 coding sequence is TGTGCCAGCAGCTTTTTTTTCGGCGATACGCAGTATTTT.

The rearrangement uses TRBV7-8 and TRBJ2-7, with a tentative D call TRBD2 (6 bases). V was shortened by 4 bases and J by 4 bases, with 17 bases between the two germline ends. Germline CDR1 SGHVS, CDR2 FQNEAQ. The CDR3 contains 15 residues. CDR3 in amino acids: CASSSRRGVAYEQYF. The CDR3 region has the DNA TGTGCCAGCAGCTCAAGGAGGGGAGTCGCGTACGAGCAGTACTTC.

The chain has TRBV11-2 and TRBJ2-7; D possibly corresponds to TRBD2 (5 bases). This CDR3 comprises 14 residues. Germline V gene data show CDR1 as SGHAT and CDR2 as FQNNGV. V gave up 3 bases and J gave up 3 bases, with 12 bases separating them. The CDR3 is CASSFWESDYEQYF. The CDR3 DNA sequence: TGTGCCAGCAGCTTCTGGGAGTCGGACTACGAGCAGTACTTC.

This clone appeared once. The J gene is TRBJ2-7, the V gene TRBV4-1; possible D gene TRBD1, 6 bases. The CDR3 contains 16 residues. Between the trimmed V and J ends, which lost 0 bases and 3 bases, there was a span of 15 bases. Per the germline V gene, CDR1 is MGHRA and CDR2 is YSYEKL. CDR3 region: CASSQEGAGEHYEQYF. CDR3 DNA: TGCGCCAGCAGCCAAGAAGGGGCAGGGGAACACTACGAGCAGTACTTC.

To note about this clone: Additional DNA sequences in this sample encode the identical CDR3. CDR3 amino acids: CAWSPRQGGYNSPLHF. The CDR3 bases are TGTGCCTGGAGTCCCAGACAGGGGGGGTATAATTCACCCCTCCACTTT. The chain employs TRBV30 and TRBJ1-6; 9 bases fit TRBD1. Germline values: CDR1 GTSNPN, CDR2 SVGIG (reference sequence). V was pared by 2 bases and J by 4 bases, with 6 bases of the junction left unmatched. The CDR3 contains 16 residues.

CDR3 sequence: CASSPGTGSNQPQHF. The CDR3, as DNA: TGTGCCAGTAGTCCCGGGACAGGGAGCAATCAGCCCCAGCATTTT. The V gene is TRBV19, the J gene TRBJ1-5; 9 bases map to TRBD1. This CDR3 spans 15 amino acids. The V gene end was trimmed by 5 bases and the J gene end by 1 base; junction bases not matched to a gene: 3. From germline, CDR1 is LNHDA and CDR2 SQIVND (reference sequence).

The chain uses TRBV6-2 or TRBV6-3 and TRBJ2-7; 7 bases line up with TRBD2. The CDR3 is 14 residues long. Losses at the gene ends were 2 bases for V and 3 bases for J; bases not matched to a gene: 4. CDR1 and CDR2 (germline): MNHEY, SVGEGT. The CDR3 region has the DNA TGTGCCAGCAGTTACGTGGCGGGAGACTACGAGCAGTACTTC. Protein product: CASSYVAGDYEQYF.